This T cell receptor beta chain originates from a study of blood T cells in healthy people across ages. This clonotype showed up just a few times. Antigen unknown. Study conclusions and caveats: Diversity was higher, and naive CD4+ cells more numerous, in long-lived donors than in aged donors. Donor CMV status, an unknown factor, possibly confounded changes in expanded clonotypes.

The authors isolated at least 6 million PBMCs per sample. A second PCR of roughly 6 to 12 cycles used a sample-barcoded 5' primer and a J-beta primer mix. TCRdb reprocessed the 5' RACE reads via MiXCR and lists one record per CDR3 protein. The table includes about 680,000 distinct CDR3 sequences, around half detected once. The origin of this receptor is a woman aged 55-69 years in good health. The sample was blood.

CDR3 sequence (DNA): TGTGCCACGATCTCGAGATTCGGGTCAGGCGGCAATGAGCAGTTCTTC. This gives the protein CATISRFGSGGNEQFF. J is TRBJ2-1 and V is TRBV10-3, with D hard to call. V was clipped by 10 bases and J by 6 bases, with 25 bases between them. This CDR3 is built from 16 residues. CDR1 and CDR2 (germline): ENHRY, SYGVKD.